These 29 T cell receptor beta chains were sequenced from one sample in a study of tissue T cells after allogeneic stem cell transplantation. The sample's time point: mouse harvest day 14 after allogeneic transplant. Each mouse received 10^7 T-cell-depleted marrow cells plus 10^6 splenic CD5+ T cells by tail vein. Profiling relied on immunoSEQ multiplex PCR, and the TCRdb table lists in-frame clones only, not all of them. The sample lists under 6,000 clones; 45% to 50% were seen once. Sequenced material: lymph node tissue. Receptors originate from a female BALB/c mouse given C57BL/6 T cells with graft-versus-host disease after an allogeneic hematopoietic cell transplant.

With regard to this clone: Gene names and germline match the mouse. Read coverage stops 1 residue before the CDR3 terminus; the germline J gene supplies the remainder. The chain has TRBV13-2 and TRBJ2-1, with 12 bases aligning to TRBD2. The J segment lost 4 bases and the V segment lost 2 bases, leaving 1 base of the junction unmatched. CDR1 and CDR2 from the germline V gene are NNHNN and SYGAGS (reference sequence). The CDR3 has 15 amino acids. The sequenced CDR3 bases are TGTGCCAGCGGTGAAGGGACTGGGGGGTATGCTGAGCAGTTC. Translation: CASGEGTGGYAEQF. The complete CDR3 protein is CASGEGTGGYAEQFF.

In the case of this clone: Germline and genes: mouse. The read finishes 1 residue shy of the CDR3 end, and the germline J gene is used to complete it. The rearrangement uses TRBV31 and TRBJ2-7; no clear D gene. The CDR3 has 11 amino acids. Germline assignment: CDR1 GKSSPN and CDR2 SITVG. V lost 2 bases to trimming and J lost 4 bases, with 6 bases between them. The CDR3 region is CAWSSKYEQYF. The sequenced part of the CDR3 DNA is TGTGCCTGGAGTTCCAAATATGAACAGTAC. The variable domain in full, completed from reference TRBV31 and TRBJ2-7, reads AQTIHQWPVAEIKAVGSPLSLGCTIKGKSSPNLYWYWQATGGTLQQLFYSITVGQVESVVQLNLSASRPKDDQFILSTEKLLLSHSGFYLCAWSSKYEQYFGPGTRLTVL.

This clone was recorded a few times. Gene names follow the mouse nomenclature. The sequence runs out 1 residue before the end of the CDR3; the remainder is reconstructed from the germline J gene. This rearrangement joins TRBV3 to TRBJ1-3, with D tentatively TRBD1 (6 bases). V gave up 6 bases and J gave up 0 bases, with 9 bases separating them. This CDR3 is 14 amino acids long. Germline V gene sequence: CDR1 SNHLY, CDR2 FYNGKV (reference sequence). The CDR3 DNA, read in part, is TGTGCCAGCAGGGCAGGGGTTTCTGGAAATACGCTCTAT. Its protein is CASRAGVSGNTLY. The CDR3 as a whole reads CASRAGVSGNTLYF. The whole variable domain, filled in from reference TRBV3 and TRBJ1-3, reads GPKVLQIPSHQIIDMGQMVTLNCDPVSNHLYFYWYKQILGQQMEFLVNFYNGKVMEKSKLFKDQFSVERPDGSYFTLKIQPTALEDSAVYFCASRAGVSGNTLYFGEGSRLIVV.

By share, this clone ranks as medium-sized. Mouse gene names and germline throughout. With the read ending 1 residue before the CDR3 end, the germline J gene is used to fill in that end. The chain combines TRBV26 with TRBJ1-1, with D unresolved. Per the germline V gene, CDR1 is KGHPV and CDR2 is FQNQEV (reference sequence). Trimming stripped 6 bases from V and 8 bases from J, with 7 bases between. The CDR3 is made up of 10 amino acids. The CDR3 region is CASRGEEVFF. CDR3 DNA, as far as it was read: TGTGCCAGCAGGGGCGAGGAAGTCTTC.

This clone was found a few times. Here the gene names and germline are mouse. The read ends 1 residue shy of where the CDR3 ends; the end is completed using the germline J gene. The V and J genes are TRBV29 and TRBJ1-6; D is possibly TRBD1 (6 bases). TRBJ1-6 carries the ORF label, with uncertain function. This CDR3 is 14 amino acids long. Germline values: CDR1 MSHET, CDR2 SYDVDS. V lost 5 bases and J 3 bases, leaving 8 bases between the germline ends. Incomplete CDR3 DNA: TGTGCTAGCAGTCAGGGGAACTATAATTCGCCCCTCTAC. As protein: CASSQGNYNSPLY. The full CDR3 is CASSQGNYNSPLYF.

This clone came up once. An end of the junction differs from the germline gene, which may be a read error. Genes and germline are mouse. The CDR3 end falls 1 residue outside the read, so it is completed with the germline J gene. This rearrangement joins TRBV17 to TRBJ2-2, with D tentatively TRBD1 (7 bases). Germline V lookup: CDR1 MNHDT, CDR2 YYDKIL. There are 15 residues in the CDR3. This chain's CDR3 is CASSLEGANTGQLYF. The sequenced CDR3 bases are TGTGCCAGCAGCTTAGAGGGGGCGAACACCGGGCAGCTCTAC.

Note on this clone: The genes are named according to mouse. The read ends 1 residue early relative to the CDR3; the germline J gene fills the gap. The rearrangement links TRBV26 to TRBJ2-7, with 7 bases that match TRBD2. CDR3 length equals 11 residues. The trim removed 6 bases at V and 4 bases at J, leaving 0 bases unmatched. Germline lookup yields CDR1 KGHPV and CDR2 FQNQEV (reference sequence). CDR3 sequence: CASRTGYEQYF. The part of the CDR3 DNA that was read is TGTGCCAGCAGGACTGGGTATGAACAGTAC.

This clone is medium-sized (0.01 to 0.1%). Mouse names are used for the genes. The read finishes 1 residue shy of the CDR3 end, and the germline J gene is used to complete it. This chain joins TRBV3 and TRBJ1-2; unclear D gene. Looked up from germline, CDR1 is SNHLY and CDR2 is FYNGKV (reference sequence). This CDR3 is 12 amino acids long. Trimming cost V 3 bases and J 3 bases, with 5 bases left between them. The CDR3 is CASSFLDSDYTF. CDR3 DNA (partial): TGTGCCAGCAGCTTTTTGGACTCCGACTACACC.

For this clone: Here the gene names and germline are mouse. The read terminates 1 residue ahead of where the CDR3 ends, so the germline J gene completes it. The chain joins TRBV15 to TRBJ2-1, with 8 bases identical to TRBD1. Germline-derived CDR1 and CDR2 are SGHND and FRSKSL. V was pared by 3 bases and J by 6 bases, with 1 base of the junction left unmatched. The CDR3 runs 13 residues. The CDR3 DNA, read in part, is TGTGCCAGCAGTTTTGACAGGGGTGCTGAGCAGTTC. Translating it yields CASSFDRGAEQF. The full CDR3 protein reads CASSFDRGAEQFF.

This clone occurred a few times. Mouse gene names apply. The missing CDR3 end, 1 residue past where the read stops, is filled in from the germline J gene. This chain connects TRBV3 to TRBJ1-3; possibly TRBD1 for D (5 bases). V lost 2 bases, J lost 3 bases, and 8 bases lay in between. This CDR3 region has 14 residues. Germline V CDR1 and CDR2: SNHLY, FYNGKV (reference sequence). The CDR3 bases that were read are TGTGCCAGCAGCTTAATAGGGGTTGGAAATACGCTCTAT. Its protein product is CASSLIGVGNTLY. The entire CDR3 reads CASSLIGVGNTLYF.

A note on this clone: Gene names refer to mouse genes. The read gets to within 1 residue of the CDR3 end, and the germline J gene fills in the rest. The genes are TRBV26 and TRBJ1-1, with D tentatively TRBD1 (5 bases). This CDR3 spans 13 amino acids. In germline, CDR1 is KGHPV, CDR2 FQNQEV (reference sequence). V lost 6 bases to trimming and J lost 3 bases, with 11 bases between them. CDR3 bases read: TGTGCCAGCAGCCCTGGGACGGACACAGAAGTCTTC. This translates into CASSPGTDTEVF. The entire CDR3 protein reads CASSPGTDTEVFF.

Turning to this clone: The genes and germline here are from mouse. The missing CDR3 end, 1 residue past where the read stops, is filled in from the germline J gene. The J gene is TRBJ2-5, the V gene TRBV26; D unresolved. Per the germline V gene, CDR1 is KGHPV and CDR2 is FQNQEV (reference sequence). V lost 2 bases to trimming and J lost 2 bases, with 5 bases between them. This CDR3 is 13 amino acids long. The covered CDR3 bases are TGTGCCAGCAGTCTGAGGTCCCAAGACACCCAGTAC. It yields the protein CASSLRSQDTQY. The full CDR3 sequence reads CASSLRSQDTQYF.

This clone has only one observation. Gene names are mouse gene names. The CDR3 goes on 1 residue after the read ends, and that part is filled in from the germline J gene. The V gene is TRBV14, the J gene TRBJ2-2; 11 nucleotides agree with TRBD2. The CDR3 is 16 residues long. Trimming removed 2 bases from V and 2 bases from J; junction bases left unmatched: 2. The germline CDR1 and CDR2 sequences are SGHDT and FRDEAV. CDR3 DNA, as far as it was read: TGTGCCAGCAGTTTTAGGACTGGGGGGAACACCGGGCAGCTCTAC. It encodes CASSFRTGGNTGQLY. The whole CDR3 region reads CASSFRTGGNTGQLYF.

Worth noting for this clone: Gene names and germline match the mouse. The read finishes 1 residue shy of the CDR3 end, and the germline J gene is used to complete it. V is TRBV3 and J is TRBJ2-1; 10 nucleotides match TRBD1. The CDR3 runs to 14 residues. Germline V gene lookup returns CDR1 SNHLY and CDR2 FYNGKV (reference sequence). V was clipped by 3 bases and J by 8 bases; unmatched bases: 4. CDR3 DNA, as far as it was read: TGTGCCAGCAGCTTGACAGGGGGCAGGACTGAGCAGTTC. This gives the protein CASSLTGGRTEQF. The complete CDR3 sequence is CASSLTGGRTEQFF.

Details on this clone: Gene names denote mouse genes. The DNA read from the CDR3 is TGTGCCAGCAGCTTCGACAGCTATGAACAGTAC. Residues: CASSFDSYEQY. The entire CDR3 protein is CASSFDSYEQYF. This chain joins TRBV4 and TRBJ2-7; weak D call: TRBD1 (5 bases). The observed sequence ends 1 residue before the CDR3 terminus, with the missing tail filled in from the germline J gene. V gave up 4 bases and J gave up 3 bases, with 7 bases separating them. CDR3 length equals 12 residues. CDR1 and CDR2 (germline): LGHDT, YNNKQL (reference sequence).

By its share, this clone is medium-sized. Gene and germline names: mouse. The CDR3 end is not reached by the read, which stops 1 residue before it; the germline J gene fills it in. This chain uses TRBV13-3 with TRBJ2-7; 8 nucleotides agree with TRBD1. The germline V gene encodes CDR1 NNHDY and CDR2 SYVADS. V lost 3 bases to trimming and J lost 2 bases; unmatched junction nucleotides: 4. The CDR3 extends over 14 amino acids. The CDR3 bases that were read are TGTGCCAGCAGTGGGACAGGGAGGGCCTATGAACAGTAC. This encodes CASSGTGRAYEQY. The CDR3 in its entirety is CASSGTGRAYEQYF.

About this clone itself: The gene names here belong to mouse. The read finishes 1 residue shy of the CDR3 end, and the germline J gene is used to complete it. The V gene is TRBV16, the J gene TRBJ2-4; the match to TRBD2 covers 12 bases. The CDR3 runs 17 residues. V gave up 0 bases and J gave up 2 bases; unmatched junction bases: 3. Germline V gene lookup returns CDR1 SGHSA and CDR2 FRNQAP. The covered CDR3 bases are TGTGCAAGCAGCTTAGATGACTGGGGGGGCGCTCAAAACACCTTGTAC. It yields the protein CASSLDDWGGAQNTLY. The entire CDR3 is CASSLDDWGGAQNTLYF.

As concerns this clone: Each gene name is a mouse one. The sequence runs out 1 residue before the end of the CDR3; the remainder is reconstructed from the germline J gene. V is TRBV3 and J is TRBJ2-3; D might be TRBD1 (6 bases). With 5 bases removed from V and 3 bases from J, the gap between germline ends came to 12 bases. CDR3 length: 14 residues. Per the germline V gene, CDR1 is SNHLY and CDR2 is FYNGKV (reference sequence). CDR3 region: CASSPQGWAETLYF. The sequenced part of the CDR3 DNA is TGTGCCAGCAGCCCACAGGGATGGGCAGAAACGCTGTAT.

This clone was seen a handful of times. All gene names here are mouse names. The CDR3 end lies 1 residue beyond the end of the read and is filled in from the germline J gene. The chain has TRBV26 and TRBJ2-4; D is possibly TRBD1 (6 bases). Germline CDR1 KGHPV, CDR2 FQNQEV (reference sequence). The V end lost 4 bases, the J end lost 1 base, and 6 bases lay between the germline ends. The CDR3 is 13 residues long. CDR3 sequence: CASSRTGQNTLYF. The covered CDR3 bases are TGTGCCAGCAGTCGGACAGGTCAAAACACCTTGTAC.

This clone was found a few times. The gene names given are mouse names. The read is 1 residue too short to cover the CDR3 end, so that end is filled in from the germline J gene. The chain links TRBV20 to TRBJ2-3; 9 bases agree with TRBD2. The CDR3 is made up of 14 amino acids. J lost 1 base, V lost 4 bases, and 3 bases had no gene match. Germline V gives CDR1 GFQATS, CDR2 STVNSAI. CDR3 in amino acids: CGAITGGRAETLYF. CDR3 DNA, as far as it was read: TGTGGTGCTATAACTGGGGGGCGTGCAGAAACGCTGTAT.

As concerns this clone: Mouse names are used for the genes. The DNA ends 1 residue before the CDR3 does, and the rest of the CDR3 is filled in from the germline J gene. The V call is TRBV12-2, the J call TRBJ2-7, with 7 bases fitting TRBD1. Germline trimming cut 6 bases from V and 4 bases from J; bases unmatched to any gene: 11. The CDR3 totals 14 residues. CDR1 and CDR2 (germline): SGHLS, HYDKME. The CDR3 region is CASSLTRDRYEQYF. Incomplete CDR3 DNA: TGTGCCAGCAGCTTAACCCGGGACAGATATGAACAGTAC.

Within the sample, this clone is medium-sized. The gene names here belong to mouse. The CDR3 goes on 1 residue after the read ends, and that part is filled in from the germline J gene. The chain uses TRBV13-1 and TRBJ2-7; 7 nucleotides line up with TRBD1. Losses at the gene ends were 1 base for V and 3 bases for J; bases not matched to a gene: 1. The CDR3 has 13 amino acids. From germline, CDR1 is NSHNY and CDR2 SYGAGN. The CDR3 loop is CASSDSGGYEQYF. Incomplete CDR3 DNA: TGTGCCAGCAGTGATTCAGGGGGCTATGAACAGTAC.

In its sample, this clone ranks as medium-sized. Mouse names are used for the genes. The CDR3 is cut off 1 residue early in the read; its end comes from the germline J gene. The rearrangement uses TRBV16 and TRBJ2-4, with D unresolved. The germline gives CDR1 SGHSA, CDR2 FRNQAP. Trimming shortened V by 0 bases and J by 2 bases, and 3 bases separated the two germline ends. The CDR3 loop spans 13 amino acids. The CDR3 DNA, read in part, is TGTGCAAGCAGCTTAGACAATCAAAACACCTTGTAC. Residues: CASSLDNQNTLY. The whole CDR3 region reads CASSLDNQNTLYF.

Concerning this clone itself: The gene names given are mouse names. The DNA ends 1 residue before the CDR3 does, and the rest of the CDR3 is filled in from the germline J gene. V usage is TRBV26 and J usage is TRBJ1-1; perhaps TRBD1 as D (6 bases). CDR3 size: 11 residues. Germline CDR1 is KGHPV and CDR2 is FQNQEV (reference sequence). V shed 6 bases and J shed 5 bases, with 7 bases lying between them. CDR3 protein: CASRGTTEVFF. The covered CDR3 bases are TGTGCCAGCAGAGGGACAACAGAAGTCTTC.

This clone is medium-sized by share. Mouse germline and gene names are used. The sequence runs out 1 residue before the end of the CDR3; the remainder is reconstructed from the germline J gene. The gene calls are TRBV26 and TRBJ2-1; D gene ambiguous. Trimming stripped 2 bases from V and 3 bases from J, with 2 bases between. CDR3 length: 12 residues. Per germline, CDR1 KGHPV and CDR2 FQNQEV (reference sequence). CDR3 bases read: TGTGCCAGCAGTCTGGGCTATGCTGAGCAGTTC. The encoded protein is CASSLGYAEQF. The entire CDR3 reads CASSLGYAEQFF.

Remarks on this clone: Germline and genes here are mouse. The read gets to within 1 residue of the CDR3 end, and the germline J gene fills in the rest. The chain couples TRBV14 to TRBJ2-7, with 12 nucleotides matching TRBD2. V lost 0 bases and J lost 4; bases outside the gene matches: 2. CDR1 SGHDT and CDR2 FRDEAV come from the germline V gene. The CDR3 is made up of 15 amino acids. The part of the CDR3 DNA that was read is TGTGCCAGCAGTTTCTACGGGACTGGGGGGTATGAACAGTAC. Translating it yields CASSFYGTGGYEQY. The entire CDR3 protein reads CASSFYGTGGYEQYF. Full variable domain (remainder filled in from reference TRBV14 and TRBJ2-7): EAGVTQSPRYAVLQEGQAVSFWCDPISGHDTLYWYQQPRDQGPQLLVYFRDEAVIDNSQLPSDRFSAVRPKGTNSTLKIQSAKQGDTATYLCASSFYGTGGYEQYFGPGTRLTVL.

This clone has more than one count but fewer than ten. The gene names given are mouse names. Read coverage stops 1 residue before the CDR3 terminus; the germline J gene supplies the remainder. The V call is TRBV23, the J call TRBJ2-5; the table's D call of TRBD2 was not tested on the DNA. Germline V gene data show CDR1 as KGHTA and CDR2 as FQNQQP. The length of the CDR3 is 15 residues. The chain's CDR3 is CSSSQSAGGQDTQYF. The DNA read from the CDR3 is TGCTCCAGCAGTCAATCGGCTGGGGGGCAAGACACCCAGTAC.

Details on this clone: The germline and genes are mouse ones. The CDR3 is cut off 1 residue early in the read; its end comes from the germline J gene. The V call is TRBV3, the J call TRBJ1-5, with 7 bases matching TRBD1. The CDR3 totals 12 residues. CDR1 is SNHLY, CDR2 FYNGKV, per germline (reference sequence). V was clipped by 4 bases and J by 9 bases; unmatched bases: 3. CDR3 in amino acids: CASSSDRAAPLF. CDR3 DNA (partial): TGTGCCAGCAGCTCAGACAGGGCGGCTCCGCTT.

In its sample, this clone was seen a few times. The gene symbols are mouse symbols. The missing CDR3 end, 1 residue past where the read stops, is filled in from the germline J gene. This chain uses TRBV12-2 with TRBJ2-7; 7 bases match TRBD1. The CDR3 is 14 amino acids. V shed 2 bases and J 3 bases; nucleotides not matched to a gene: 6. CDR1 SGHLS and CDR2 HYDKME come from the germline V gene. CDR3 DNA, as far as it was read: TGTGCCAGCTCTCCGACAGGGAGATTCTATGAACAGTAC. It yields the protein CASSPTGRFYEQY. The whole CDR3 sequence reads CASSPTGRFYEQYF.